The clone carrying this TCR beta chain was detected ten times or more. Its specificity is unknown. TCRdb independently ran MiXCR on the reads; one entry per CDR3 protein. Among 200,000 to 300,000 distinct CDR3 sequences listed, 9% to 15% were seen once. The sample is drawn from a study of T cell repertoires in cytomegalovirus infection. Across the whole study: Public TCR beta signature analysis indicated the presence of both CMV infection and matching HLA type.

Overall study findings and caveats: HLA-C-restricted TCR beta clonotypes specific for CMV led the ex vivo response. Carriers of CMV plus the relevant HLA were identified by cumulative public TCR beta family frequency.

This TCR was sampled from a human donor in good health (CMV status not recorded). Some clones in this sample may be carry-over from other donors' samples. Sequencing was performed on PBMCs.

The CDR3 loop reads CASSLVASEGSDTQYF. CDR3 nucleotide sequence: TGTGCCAGCAGCTTAGTGGCCTCCGAGGGCTCAGATACGCAGTATTTT. This rearrangement joins TRBV7-2 to TRBJ2-3; a weak D match, TRBD2 (5 bases). V was trimmed by 1 base and J by 4 bases, leaving 15 bases between them. CDR1 is SGHTA, CDR2 FQGNSA, per germline. CDR3 size: 16 residues. The variable domain in full, completed from reference TRBV7-2 and TRBJ2-3, reads GAGVSQSPSNKVTEKGKDVELRCDPISGHTALYWYRQSLGQGLEFLIYFQGNSAPDKSGLPSDRFSAERTGGSVSTLTIQRTQQEDSAVYLCASSLVASEGSDTQYFGPGTRLTVL.